The next 7 T cell receptor beta chains were all read from a single sample in a study of monozygotic twins with inflammatory bowel disease (dated by TCRdb to between 2018 and 2021). Library prep was done by 5' RACE. Sequencing relied on an Illumina HiSeq 2500. Reads reprocessed by TCRdb are summarized as one entry per CDR3 protein sequence, and DNA is absent. The sample table gives 150,000 to 200,000 distinct CDR3 sequences. The ten largest account for over 2.5% of the sample. Sequenced input: blood. The receptors were gathered from a human donor with ulcerative colitis or Crohn's disease, or a healthy co-twin of an affected twin (not recorded which).

The chain combines TRBV24-1 with TRBJ2-2. CDR3 size: 14 residues. Germline CDR1 and CDR2: KGHDR and SFDVKD. CDR3 region: CATSETVNTGELFF.

The chain is built from TRBV20-1 and TRBJ2-7; the TCRdb call, TRBD2, lacks DNA for checking. Germline CDR1 DFQATT, CDR2 SNEGSKA (reference sequence). The CDR3 loop spans 14 amino acids. CDR3 amino acids: CSVRLAGVVYEQYF.

The V call is TRBV12-3 or TRBV12-4, the J call TRBJ2-7; TCRdb lists TRBD1, though no DNA is available to test this call. The CDR3 contains 14 residues. CDR3: CASSVSGTGYEQYF.

This chain links TRBV18 with TRBJ2-2; TCRdb's assignment of TRBD2 cannot be checked, as there is no DNA. The CDR3 is 15 residues long. Per germline, CDR1 KGHSH and CDR2 LQKENI. This chain's CDR3 is CASSPQTSGSGELFF. The full variable domain, completed using reference TRBV18 and TRBJ2-2, is NAGVMQNPRHLVRRRGQEARLRCSPMKGHSHVYWYRQLPEEGLKFMVYLQKENIIDESGMPKERFSAEFPKEGPSILRIQQVVRGDSAAYFCASSPQTSGSGELFFGEGSRLTVL.

This rearrangement joins TRBV7-2 to TRBJ1-3; no DNA is available, so the TRBD1 call from TCRdb remains unchecked. CDR1 is SGHTA and CDR2 is FQGNSA in the germline V gene. The CDR3 covers 13 residues. CDR3 loop: CASSQGARNTIYF.

This sequence joins TRBV5-1 and TRBJ2-7; TCRdb proposes TRBD1, but this gene call is untestable without DNA. The CDR3 loop spans 15 amino acids. Looked up from germline, CDR1 is SGHRS and CDR2 is YFSETQ. CDR3 residues: CASSLTGGKDYEQYF.

This chain connects TRBV10-3 to TRBJ2-1; TCRdb proposes TRBD2, but this gene call is untestable without DNA. Germline values: CDR1 ENHRY, CDR2 SYGVKD. This CDR3 region has 13 residues. CDR3 amino acids: CATLAGLAVEQFF.